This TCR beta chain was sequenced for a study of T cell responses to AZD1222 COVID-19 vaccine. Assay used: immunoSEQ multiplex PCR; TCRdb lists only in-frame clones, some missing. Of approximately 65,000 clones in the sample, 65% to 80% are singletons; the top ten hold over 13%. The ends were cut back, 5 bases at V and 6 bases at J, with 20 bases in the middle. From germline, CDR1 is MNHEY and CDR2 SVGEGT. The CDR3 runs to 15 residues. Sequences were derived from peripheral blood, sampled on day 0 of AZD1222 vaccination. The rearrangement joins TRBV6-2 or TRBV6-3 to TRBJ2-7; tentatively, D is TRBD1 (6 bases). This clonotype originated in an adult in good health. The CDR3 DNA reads TGTGCCAGCAGTACCGATTCAGGGGTCGGTCGCGAGCAGTACTTC. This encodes CASSTDSGVGREQYF.